The clone carrying this T cell receptor beta chain was observed at least ten times. This specimen comes from a study of T cells in Graves' hyperthyroidism and ophthalmopathy. Trimming took off 2 bases at V and 5 bases at J, with 9 bases between the two ends. Germline V gene data show CDR1 as MNHEY and CDR2 as SVGAGI. There are 13 residues in the CDR3. Hyperthyroidism patients were newly diagnosed, had disease duration under 2 months, and were aged 18 to 65 years. It was RNA transcripts that yielded the amplified TCR beta CDR3 regions. The primer set for the first-round RT-PCR of the TCR CDR3 was HTBI. Using its own MiXCR run on the multiplex PCR reads, TCRdb lists one record per CDR3 protein. The sample carries some 500,000 distinct CDR3 sequences, about 15% recorded once.

The sample consisted of blood. The chain uses TRBV6-5 and TRBJ1-1, with D possibly being TRBD1 (5 bases). The sequence derives from a woman between 18 and 29 years old with Graves' hyperthyroidism. The CDR3 sequence: CASSYPKGTEAFF. CDR3 DNA sequence: TGTGCCAGCAGTTACCCAAAGGGGACTGAAGCTTTCTTT.